This T cell receptor beta chain was sequenced during a study of blood T cell repertoires in COVID-19. In the study overall: There were acute and convalescent COVID-19 samples, and they came from the United States, Italy and Spain. T cells, B-cell-depleted T cells, or PBMCs supplied cDNA or gDNA.

In the study's own analysis: Using reference gene primer amplification, nucleated cell counts were estimated. Sequencing was performed with immunoSEQ multiplex PCR; in TCRdb, only in-frame clones are kept and a portion is missing. D and trimming come from the DNA, and the V and J calls and clone size come from that table. The sample lists tens of thousands of clones; roughly 90% were seen once. In germline, CDR1 is PRHDT, CDR2 FYEKMQ (reference sequence). V was pared by 4 bases and J by 4 bases, with 19 bases of the junction left unmatched. This CDR3 is 19 amino acids long. The TCR sequence derives from a human donor in a cohort sampled during active COVID-19. This chain connects TRBV13 to TRBJ1-1; 9 positions match TRBD1. The specimen was peripheral blood. CDR3 coding DNA: TGTGCCAGCAGCTCCAGTGTAACAGGGGGCGCCTATTGGGGCACTGAAGCTTTCTTT. This codes for CASSSSVTGGAYWGTEAFF.